The T cell receptor beta chain described here comes from a study of cytomegalovirus exposure and HLA in healthy donors. Overall study findings and caveats: Certain sequence variants were highly shared and formed a cluster, and this cluster was likely a sequencing artifact. An analysis was carried out later, and it reportedly showed fewer N-insertions in an Asian-associated ancestry cluster than the roughly 700-donor mean. Per a prior analysis, the majority of TCR beta V segments were productive roughly 87% or roughly 30% of the time.

Primers included in the PCR were 60 Vbeta and 13 Jbeta primers. Generated by immunoSEQ multiplex PCR, the TCRdb table keeps only in-frame clones and is missing some. Of roughly 73,000 clones listed, around 82% are singletons. Concerning this clone itself: Its antigen is currently unknown. An end of the junction differs from the germline gene, which may be a read error.

The V gene's germline CDR1 is MNHNS and CDR2 SASEGT. CDR3 size: 15 residues. The gene calls are TRBV6-1 and TRBJ1-2; TRBD1 matches at 7 bases. The receptor was isolated from a man aged 35 to 55 in good health and CMV-seronegative. Sequencing was done on a sample of PBMCs. The CDR3: CASREGGTANYGYTF. CDR3 nucleotides: TGTGCCAGCAGAGAAGGCGGGACAGCTAACTATGGCTACACCTTC.